These T cell receptor beta chains were read from a single sample in a study of blood T cell repertoires in COVID-19. Assay: immunoSEQ multiplex PCR; the TCRdb copy retains only in-frame clones and omits some. The sample consists of about 90,000 clones, about 80% of them appearing once. Input material: peripheral blood. Receptors originate from a man aged 65 to 85 with acute or convalescent COVID-19. Each CDR3 is given with its conserved first and last residue. The D gene is left open where the match is weak. Size is omitted from some rows. Given values are once, few, many or a class for expanded clones.

CASSLTGDANTEAFF	TGTGCCAGCAGCTTAACAGGGGATGCGAACACTGAAGCTTTCTTT	TRBV5-4	15	TRBJ1-1	-	TRBD1
CASSLTGGDTEAFF	TGCGCCAGCAGCCTGACAGGGGGGGACACTGAAGCTTTCTTT	TRBV5-1	14	TRBJ1-1	-	TRBD1
CASHRGRGSGYGYTF	TGTGCCAGTCACCGGGGGAGGGGGAGCGGCTATGGCTACACCTTC	TRBV2	15	TRBJ1-2	-	-
CASSPAGRTEKLFF	TGTGCCAGCAGCCCAGCCGGGAGGACTGAAAAACTGTTTTTT	TRBV9	14	TRBJ1-4	-	-
CSVESQRGWGYTF	TGCAGCGTTGAATCGCAGAGAGGGTGGGGCTACACCTTC	TRBV29-1	13	TRBJ1-2	few	-
CSAEDRVGEKLFF	TGCAGCGCCGAGGACAGGGTTGGTGAAAAACTGTTTTTT	TRBV29-1	13	TRBJ1-4	-	TRBD1
CASSPGLTLSSGNTIYF	TGTGCCAGCAGCCCGGGACTCACCCTGAGCTCTGGAAACACCATATATTTT	TRBV5-5	17	TRBJ1-3	-	-
CASGGTGGVTGELFF	TGTGCCAGCGGTGGGACAGGGGGCGTGACCGGGGAGCTGTTTTTT	TRBV9	15	TRBJ2-2	-	TRBD1
CASSLGTDQLNTEAFF	TGTGCCAGCAGCTTAGGAACAGACCAATTGAACACTGAAGCTTTCTTT	TRBV7-2	16	TRBJ1-1	few	-
CASSVALYNEQFF	TGTGCCAGTAGTGTGGCCCTCTACAATGAGCAGTTCTTC	TRBV19	13	TRBJ2-1	-	-